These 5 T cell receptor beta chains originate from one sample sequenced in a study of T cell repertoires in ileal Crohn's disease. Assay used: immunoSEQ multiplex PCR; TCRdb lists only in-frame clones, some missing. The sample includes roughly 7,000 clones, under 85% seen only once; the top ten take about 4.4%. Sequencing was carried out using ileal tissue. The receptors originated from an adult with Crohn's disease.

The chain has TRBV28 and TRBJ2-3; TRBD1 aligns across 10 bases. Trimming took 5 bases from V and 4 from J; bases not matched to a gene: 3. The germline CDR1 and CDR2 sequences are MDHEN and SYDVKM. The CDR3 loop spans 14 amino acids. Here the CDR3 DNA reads TGTGCCAGCAGTGGGACAGGGGAGGCAGATACGCAGTATTTT. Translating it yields CASSGTGEADTQYF.

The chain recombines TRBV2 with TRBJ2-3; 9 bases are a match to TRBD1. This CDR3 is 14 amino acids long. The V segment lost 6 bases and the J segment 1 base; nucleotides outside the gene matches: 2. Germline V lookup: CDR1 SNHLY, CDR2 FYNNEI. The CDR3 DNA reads TGTGCCAGCAGGAGGACAGGGGGCACAGATACGCAGTATTTT. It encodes CASRRTGGTDTQYF.

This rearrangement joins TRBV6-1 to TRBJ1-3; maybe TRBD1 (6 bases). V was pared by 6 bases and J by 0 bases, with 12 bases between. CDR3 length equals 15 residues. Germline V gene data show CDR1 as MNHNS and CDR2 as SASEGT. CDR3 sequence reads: CASRDRRNSGNTIYF. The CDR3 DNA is TGTGCCAGCAGAGACAGGCGCAACTCTGGAAACACCATATATTTT.

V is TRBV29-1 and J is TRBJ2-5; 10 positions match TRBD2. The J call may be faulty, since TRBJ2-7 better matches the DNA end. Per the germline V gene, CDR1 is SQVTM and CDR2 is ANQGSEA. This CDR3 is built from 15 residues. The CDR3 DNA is TGCAGCGTTGATGGGTCAGCGGGAGGGACCTACGAGCAGTACTTC. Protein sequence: CSVDGSAGGTYEQYF.

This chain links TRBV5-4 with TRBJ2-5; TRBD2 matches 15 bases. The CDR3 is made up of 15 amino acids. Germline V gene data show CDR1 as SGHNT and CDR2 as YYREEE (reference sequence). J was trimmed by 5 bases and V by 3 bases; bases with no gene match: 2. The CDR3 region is CASSYGLAGGETQYF. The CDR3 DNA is TGTGCCAGCAGCTATGGACTAGCGGGAGGGGAGACCCAGTACTTC.